The 17 T cell receptor beta chains listed next were all sequenced from one sample in a study of cytotoxic CD8 clonotypes in ibrutinib-treated CLL. Data came from immunoSEQ multiplex PCR; TCRdb stores just in-frame clones and leaves some out. The sample holds hundreds of thousands of clones, almost 80% seen once. The sequences come from PBMCs, collected before ibrutinib treatment. These receptors all come from a human donor with chronic lymphocytic leukemia.

In its sample, this clone was seen a few times. The rearrangement joins TRBV27 to TRBJ2-3; 7 bases are shared with TRBD1. V was clipped by 5 bases and J by 1 base; unmatched bases: 3. CDR3 size: 14 residues. Germline V gene data show CDR1 as MNHEY and CDR2 as SMNVEV (reference sequence). CDR3 in amino acids: CASSTGTGTDTQYF. CDR3 DNA sequence: TGTGCCAGCAGTACCGGGACAGGCACAGATACGCAGTATTTT.

This chain links TRBV2 with TRBJ2-5; 11 bases line up with TRBD2. Germline V gene lookup returns CDR1 SNHLY and CDR2 FYNNEI. CDR3 length: 16 amino acids. Trimming took 0 bases from V and 4 from J; bases not matched to a gene: 4. The CDR3 is CASSEASGRARETQYF. The CDR3 region has the DNA TGTGCCAGCAGTGAAGCTAGCGGGAGGGCCCGAGAGACCCAGTACTTC.

A single count supports this clone. The DNA of the CDR3 is TGTGCCAGCAGCTTTGGAGGGGGTATCTACGAGCAGTACTTC. Translation: CASSFGGGIYEQYF. The rearrangement joins TRBV5-6 to TRBJ2-7, with D possibly being TRBD1 or TRBD2 (6 bases each). Deletions cut 2 bases from V and 3 bases from J, with 12 bases between. Germline CDR1 and CDR2: SGHDT and YYEEEE. The CDR3 is made up of 14 amino acids.

The rearrangement joins TRBV5-1 to TRBJ2-3; D is unresolved. Trimming removed 0 bases at V and 2 bases at J, with 10 bases between. Germline-derived CDR1 and CDR2 are SGHRS and YFSETQ. The CDR3 runs 15 residues. CDR3 sequence: CASSLVGSNTDTQYF. The CDR3, as DNA: TGCGCCAGCAGCTTGGTGGGCAGTAACACAGATACGCAGTATTTT.

CDR3 residues: CASSLHYQETQYF. For the CDR3, the DNA is TGTGCCAGCAGCTTACACTACCAAGAGACCCAGTACTTC. V and J are TRBV7-7 and TRBJ2-5; D uncertain. This CDR3 region has 13 residues. Trimming shortened V by 2 bases and J by 0 bases, and 4 bases separated the two germline ends. Germline lookup yields CDR1 SSHAT and CDR2 FNYEAQ (reference sequence). Full variable domain (rest looked up from reference TRBV7-7 and TRBJ2-5): GAGVSQSPRYKVTKRGQDVTLRCDPISSHATLYWYQQALGQGPEFLTYFNYEAQPDKSGLPSDRFSAERPEGSISTLTIQRTEQRDSAMYRCASSLHYQETQYFGPGTRLLVL.

V gene TRBV28 combines with J gene TRBJ2-7; a weak D match, TRBD1 (6 bases). Looked up from germline, CDR1 is MDHEN and CDR2 is SYDVKM. V was clipped by 5 bases and J by 0 bases, with 14 bases between them. The CDR3 contains 15 residues. The CDR3 nucleotides are TGTGCCAGCAGTCTTGACAGGATTAGCTCCTACGAGCAGTACTTC. Translation: CASSLDRISSYEQYF.

This clone appeared a few times. V is TRBV6-6 and J is TRBJ2-1; TRBD1 matches 7 bases. The CDR3 runs to 13 residues. The germline V gene encodes CDR1 MNHNY and CDR2 SVGAGI (reference sequence). Unmatched junction bases numbered 11, after V lost 8 bases and J lost 10 bases. CDR3 sequence: CASYRQGIEEQFF. CDR3 bases: TGTGCCAGCTATCGACAGGGAATTGAAGAGCAGTTCTTC.

In DNA form, the CDR3 reads TGCGCCAGCAGCTTGGGGGGCTTCTCTGGGGCCAACGTCCTGACTTTC. This codes for CASSLGGFSGANVLTF. This chain connects TRBV5-1 to TRBJ2-6; TRBD1 might be the D (5 bases). Germline V gene data show CDR1 as SGHRS and CDR2 as YFSETQ. The CDR3 is made up of 16 amino acids. Trimming took 0 bases from V and 0 from J, leaving 7 bases between them.

V usage is TRBV29-1 and J usage is TRBJ2-3; 7 bases match TRBD2. The CDR3 runs 14 residues. From germline, CDR1 is SQVTM and CDR2 ANQGSEA. The V and J ends lost 4 bases and 5 bases, in that order; junction bases with no gene match: 9. The CDR3 protein is CSVGSGLAVDTQYF. The CDR3 nucleotides are TGCAGCGTTGGGTCGGGCCTAGCGGTAGATACGCAGTATTTT.

The chain couples TRBV15 to TRBJ2-3; D may be TRBD1 or TRBD2 (5 bases each). CDR1 is LNHNV, CDR2 YYDKDF, per germline (reference sequence). The CDR3 is 17 amino acids. V was clipped by 1 base and J by 4 bases, with 18 bases between them. CDR3 nucleotides: TGTGCCACCAGCAGAGGGATGAATAACCCGGGGCCAGATACGCAGTATTTT. Amino acid sequence: CATSRGMNNPGPDTQYF. The full variable domain, with the rest looked up from reference TRBV15 and TRBJ2-3, is DAMVIQNPRYQVTQFGKPVTLSCSQTLNHNVMYWYQQKSSQAPKLLFHYYDKDFNNEADTPDNFQSRRPNTSFCFLDIRSPGLGDTAMYLCATSRGMNNPGPDTQYFGPGTRLTVL.

The rearrangement joins TRBV27 to TRBJ2-1; 10 bases fit TRBD2. J was trimmed by 2 bases and V by 3 bases; bases with no gene match: 1. CDR3 length: 15 amino acids. Germline CDR1 MNHEY, CDR2 SMNVEV (reference sequence). The CDR3 is CASSFLAGAYNEQFF. The DNA for the CDR3 is TGTGCCAGCAGTTTCCTAGCGGGAGCCTACAATGAGCAGTTCTTC.

This chain uses TRBV7-3 with TRBJ2-2; D is perhaps TRBD2 (5 bases). CDR1 is SGHTA and CDR2 is FQGTGA in the germline V gene. Between the trimmed V and J ends, which lost 1 base and 5 bases, there was a span of 11 bases. The CDR3 runs 15 residues. As DNA, the CDR3 is TGTGCCAGCAGCTTAATCGGGGATTGGACCGGGGAGCTGTTTTTT. Protein product: CASSLIGDWTGELFF.

The chain has TRBV16 and TRBJ2-7; the match to TRBD1 covers 11 bases. The CDR3 has 16 residues. Unmatched junction bases numbered 10, after V lost 2 bases and J lost 7 bases. The germline CDR1 and CDR2 sequences are KGHSY and FQNENV. Here the CDR3 reads CASSQLRTGGFNEQYF. The DNA of the CDR3 is TGTGCCAGCAGCCAACTAAGGACAGGGGGCTTCAATGAGCAGTACTTC.

In DNA, the CDR3 is TGTGCCAGCAGTGTAGCGGGGATCACCTACGAGCAGTACTTC. Translated: CASSVAGITYEQYF. This rearrangement joins TRBV2 to TRBJ2-7, with 8 bases identical to TRBD2. The CDR3 sequence is 14 residues long. In germline, CDR1 is SNHLY, CDR2 FYNNEI. J lost 2 bases, V lost 4 bases, and 4 bases had no gene match.

This sequence joins TRBV30 and TRBJ2-7; D may be TRBD1 (8 bases). This CDR3 is 11 amino acids long. With 7 bases removed from V and 3 bases from J, the gap between germline ends came to 10 bases. Looked up from germline, CDR1 is GTSNPN and CDR2 is SVGIG (reference sequence). The CDR3 reads CAYRGGYEQYF. CDR3 coding DNA: TGTGCCTACAGGGGGGGCTACGAGCAGTACTTC.

The sample holds a few counts of this clone. The chain uses TRBV4-1 and TRBJ2-7, with TRBD1 identical over 9 bases. The CDR3 runs 14 residues. From germline, CDR1 is MGHRA and CDR2 YSYEKL. Germline trimming cut 3 bases from V and 7 bases from J; bases unmatched to any gene: 7. The CDR3 coding sequence is TGCGCCAGCAGCCACGGACAGGGGAACGGGGAGCAGTACTTC. It specifies CASSHGQGNGEQYF.

The V and J genes are TRBV30 and TRBJ2-7, with D tentatively TRBD2 (6 bases). The CDR3 is 13 amino acids. Germline CDR1 is GTSNPN and CDR2 is SVGIG (reference sequence). Trimming took 5 bases from V and 0 from J, leaving 11 bases between them. In DNA form, the CDR3 reads TGTGCCTGGTGCCCCGGGGGCTCCTACGAGCAGTACTTC. It encodes CAWCPGGSYEQYF.